Listed below are T cell receptor beta chains from one sample, sequenced in a study of blood T cell repertoires in COVID-19. The repertoire was sequenced with immunoSEQ multiplex PCR; TCRdb's copy has only in-frame clones and lacks some. The sample includes some 350,000 clones, about 90% of them seen just once. Source material: peripheral blood. Source of these receptors: a woman in her twenties or thirties with COVID-19, enrolled during active disease. Each CDR3 is given with its conserved first and last residue. A D gene is named only where the DNA matches it firmly. Clone size is shown for a subset of rows, as once, few, many or a class of expanded clone.

clone_size j_call d_call v_call cdr3_aa cdr3_nt
. TRBJ2-1 TRBD2 TRBV9 CASSGEGGNEIEQFF TGTGCCAGCAGTGGGGAGGGCGGAAACGAAATTGAGCAGTTCTTC
. TRBJ2-5 . TRBV6-2/TRBV6-3 CASSRPAGNQETQYF TGTGCCAGCAGCAGACCGGCGGGAAACCAAGAGACCCAGTACTTC
. TRBJ1-3 TRBD1 TRBV2 CASSEGTGGAGYTIYF TGTGCCAGCAGTGAAGGAACAGGGGGCGCAGGGTACACCATATATTTT
. TRBJ1-2 TRBD1 TRBV5-1 CASSSHRGANYGYTF TGCGCCAGCAGCTCCCACAGGGGAGCTAACTATGGCTACACCTTC
. TRBJ2-2 TRBD2 TRBV6-2/TRBV6-3 CASSYGLAGGPGGELFF TGTGCCAGCAGTTACGGACTAGCGGGAGGGCCCGGCGGGGAGCTGTTTTTT
once TRBJ2-2 TRBD1 TRBV5-1 CASSSGDRSTGELFF TGCGCCAGCAGCTCGGGGGACAGGAGCACCGGGGAGCTGTTTTTT
. TRBJ1-1 TRBD1 TRBV5-1 CASSSGTGMNTEAFF TGCGCCAGCAGCTCCGGGACAGGGATGAACACTGAAGCTTTCTTT
. TRBJ1-1 . TRBV6-6 CASSYGGAGVEAFF TGTGCCAGCAGTTACGGGGGGGCCGGGGTTGAAGCTTTCTTT
. TRBJ1-2 . TRBV19 CASSERYGYTF TGTGCCAGTAGTGAGCGATATGGCTACACCTTC
few TRBJ2-7 . TRBV27 CASSRQGGSTDEQYF TGTGCCAGCAGTCGTCAGGGAGGATCGACGGACGAGCAGTACTTC
once TRBJ1-2 TRBD1 TRBV5-1 CASSPGQGANYGYTF TGCGCCAGCAGCCCCGGACAGGGGGCCAACTATGGCTACACCTTC
. TRBJ1-5 TRBD1 TRBV6-5 CASSYSGTGKQPQHF TGTGCCAGCAGTTACTCGGGGACAGGGAAACAGCCCCAGCATTTT
. TRBJ2-2 TRBD1 TRBV29-1 CSVEGRGTQGTGELFF TGCAGCGTTGAAGGAAGGGGGACACAGGGGACCGGGGAGCTGTTTTTT
. TRBJ2-7 TRBD2 TRBV4-3 CASSQSVTSGGQPYEQYF TGCGCCAGCAGCCAGAGTGTGACTAGCGGGGGGCAACCCTACGAGCAGTACTTC
. TRBJ2-3 TRBD2 TRBV29-1 CTYGAGGPTDTQYF TGCACTTATGGGGCGGGGGGGCCGACAGATACGCAGTATTTT
. TRBJ2-2 . TRBV10-3 CAIRETANTGELFF TGTGCCATCAGGGAGACAGCTAACACCGGGGAGCTGTTTTTT
. TRBJ2-2 TRBD2 TRBV2 CASSEGLAGTGELFF TGTGCCAGCAGTGAAGGGCTAGCGGGCACCGGGGAGCTGTTTTTT
. TRBJ1-4 . TRBV6-6 CASSYPGLSSEKLFF TGTGCCAGCAGTTACCCAGGGTTGAGTAGTGAAAAACTGTTTTTT
once TRBJ1-2 . TRBV24-1 CATRDSAYGYTF TGTGCCACCAGGGACAGCGCCTATGGCTACACCTTC
. TRBJ2-7 TRBD2 TRBV7-2 CASSLGLAGGLYEQYF TGTGCCAGCAGCCTGGGACTAGCGGGGGGGCTCTACGAGCAGTACTTC
. TRBJ2-1 . TRBV9 CASSPSSVSEQFF TGTGCCAGCAGCCCCTCTAGCGTTTCGGAGCAGTTCTTC
. TRBJ2-5 TRBD1 TRBV6-1 CASSEQGATQYF TGTGCCAGCAGTGAACAGGGGGCAACCCAGTACTTC
. TRBJ1-3 TRBD1 TRBV28 CASSPPQGASGNTIYF TGTGCCAGCAGTCCACCACAGGGGGCCTCTGGAAACACCATATATTTT